This TCR beta chain was found in a study of T cell responses to AZD1222 COVID-19 vaccine. Sequencing used immunoSEQ multiplex PCR; TCRdb keeps in-frame clones, though not all of them. The sample contains over 150,000 clones, roughly 90% of which appear only once. This CDR3 region has 16 residues. Germline CDR1 reads SGHTA; CDR2 reads FQGTGA. V lost 5 bases, J lost 2 bases, and 7 bases stayed unmatched. The receptor comes from an adult in good health. The gene calls are TRBV7-3 and TRBJ2-2; 8 nucleotides line up with TRBD1. Specimen: peripheral blood, collected on day 0 of AZD1222 vaccination. DNA for the CDR3: TGTGCCAGCAGCCGCTTCGGACAGGGCAACACCGGGGAGCTGTTTTTT. Protein: CASSRFGQGNTGELFF.